This TCR beta chain was captured in a study of regulatory T cells in long-lasting Graves disease. Time point given: newly diagnosed GD, antithyroid drugs for less than 3 months. The TCR library was made from RNA that had been extracted from PBMCs in TRIzol. With iRepertoire HTBI primers and Arm-PCR of CDR3 regions, TCR beta libraries were built. TCRdb called the multiplex PCR reads again in MiXCR, with one record for every CDR3 protein. The sample lists some 250,000 distinct CDR3 sequences; about 20% were seen once. This clonotype was counted ten times or more. A further study also used this sample, focusing on T cells in Graves' hyperthyroidism and ophthalmopathy.

The TCR was taken from a woman in her twenties or thirties with Graves disease. Here the sequenced sample was peripheral blood mononuclear cells (PBMCs), taken at new diagnosis, from a patient treated with antithyroid drugs.

CDR3 protein: CSVVGGLESYEQYF. In DNA form, the CDR3 reads TGCAGCGTTGTAGGGGGCCTTGAGTCCTACGAGCAGTACTTC. This chain uses TRBV29-1 with TRBJ2-7, with 7 bases lining up with TRBD1. CDR3 length: 14 residues. Germline V gene lookup returns CDR1 SQVTM and CDR2 ANQGSEA. Trimming cost V 4 bases and J 1 base; bases outside gene matches: 7.